This entry is about one T cell receptor beta chain. The sample comes from a study of blood T cell repertoires in COVID-19. Germline assignment: CDR1 SNHLY and CDR2 FYNNEI. This CDR3 is built from 15 residues. The V end lost 5 bases, the J end lost 4 bases, and 12 bases lay between the germline ends. Sequenced by immunoSEQ multiplex PCR; TCRdb stores in-frame clones only, minus some. The data contain about 180,000 clones, approximately 88% of them singletons. The sequence was obtained from a woman between 40 and 55 years old with COVID-19, enrolled during active disease. Sequenced sample: peripheral blood. The chain links TRBV2 to TRBJ1-6; possible D gene TRBD1, 5 bases. The DNA for the CDR3 is TGTGCCAGCAGTACGGACGGGGGGTATAATTCACCCCTCCACTTT. Its protein product is CASSTDGGYNSPLHF.